This T cell receptor (beta chain) is drawn from a study of cytomegalovirus exposure and HLA in healthy donors. Study conclusions and caveats: Most TCR sequences were rare, but some public TCRs occurred in many donors. Researchers reported from a later analysis that most CMV-associated TCR beta chains appeared HLA-restricted.

With regard to this clone: As yet, its antigen is unknown.

PCR was performed using 60 Vbeta and 13 Jbeta primers. Libraries were prepared by immunoSEQ multiplex PCR; TCRdb keeps only in-frame clonotypes and omits some of them. The data show around 180,000 clones, over 75% seen once. Germline assignment: CDR1 LGHNA and CDR2 YSLEER. There are 13 residues in the CDR3. Trimming stripped 1 base from V and 3 bases from J, with 6 bases between. What was sequenced was PBMCs. This TCR came from a man younger than 35 in good health and CMV-seronegative. This chain connects TRBV4-3 to TRBJ1-2; D gene ambiguous. CDR3 region: CASSQGEDYGYTF. For the CDR3, the DNA is TGCGCCAGCAGCCAAGGGGAGGACTATGGCTACACCTTC.